The 23 T cell receptor beta chains below come from one sample, sequenced in a study of response to subunit inactivated influenza vaccine. One entry per CDR3 protein, called by TCRdb with MiXCR from the RT-PCR reads. Found here are around 600,000 distinct CDR3 sequences, around 11% of them singletons; the top ten hold around 10%. These data were also filed under a second study, of T cells expressing NK-cell markers. That source notes: 5'RACE template switching with UMIs produced the TCR beta cDNA.

This sample comprised PBMCs from blood, obtained on the day of vaccination. The receptors shown here come from a man in his forties or fifties who received an inactivated influenza vaccine.

In its sample, this clonotype was seen a few times. V is TRBV20-1 and J is TRBJ2-2, with 7 nucleotides matching TRBD2. The CDR3 runs to 13 residues. After removal of 3 bases from V and 3 bases from J, the junction contained 1 base not matched to a gene. Germline V gene lookup returns CDR1 DFQATT and CDR2 SNEGSKA (reference sequence). The CDR3 protein is CSARGGYTGELFF. As DNA, the CDR3 is TGCAGTGCTAGGGGGGGGTACACCGGGGAGCTGTTTTTT.

This clonotype was recorded a few times. CDR3 sequence (DNA): TGTGCCAGCAGCTTAGGATCCGACATGGGCAGGTCCTACACCTTC. Encoded protein: CASSLGSDMGRSYTF. The chain recombines TRBV7-9 with TRBJ1-2, with unresolved D. V was pared by 1 base and J by 10 bases, with 19 bases between. Per the germline V gene, CDR1 is SEHNR and CDR2 is FQNEAQ (reference sequence). This CDR3 is built from 15 residues.

The genes are TRBV9 and TRBJ2-1; D is possibly TRBD1 or TRBD2 (6 bases each). CDR3 length: 14 residues. Looked up from germline, CDR1 is SGDLS and CDR2 is YYNGEE. V lost 4 bases, J lost 7 bases, and 15 bases lay in between. CDR3 sequence: CASSHSGGGNEQFF. The CDR3 coding sequence is TGTGCCAGCAGCCATAGCGGAGGGGGGAATGAGCAGTTCTTC. Combining the CDR3 with reference TRBV9 and TRBJ2-1 gives the whole variable domain DSGVTQTPKHLITATGQRVTLRCSPRSGDLSVYWYQQSLDQGLQFLIQYYNGEERAKGNILERFSAQQFPDLHSELNLSSLELGDSALYFCASSHSGGGNEQFFGPGTRLTVL.

This rearrangement joins TRBV4-2 to TRBJ2-3; D unresolved. This CDR3 comprises 16 residues. Trimming stripped 1 base from V and 2 bases from J, with 13 bases between. Germline V gives CDR1 LGHNA, CDR2 YNFKEQ. CDR3 sequence reads: CASSQGPHAATDTQYF. CDR3 nucleotide sequence: TGTGCCAGCAGCCAAGGCCCTCACGCTGCCACAGATACGCAGTATTTT.

Only a few counts were recorded for this clonotype. This sequence joins TRBV5-6 and TRBJ2-3, with 7 bases lining up with TRBD2. V lost 1 base and J lost 1; bases outside the gene matches: 6. The CDR3 runs 16 residues. Germline-derived CDR1 and CDR2 are SGHDT and YYEEEE. The CDR3 DNA follows: TGTGCCAGCAGCTTGCGACTAGCAGTGCGCACAGATACGCAGTATTTT. Protein: CASSLRLAVRTDTQYF.

Here the CDR3 reads CASTPTTLPFENEQFF. The CDR3 region has the DNA TGTGCCAGCACCCCGACTACCCTCCCCTTTGAGAATGAGCAGTTCTTC. V usage is TRBV28 and J usage is TRBJ2-1, with TRBD2 as a possible D gene (5 bases). The germline gives CDR1 MDHEN, CDR2 SYDVKM. V was trimmed by 7 bases and J by 7 bases, leaving 23 bases between them. The CDR3 length is 16 residues.

This sequence joins TRBV4-3 and TRBJ1-1; D remains unclear. The CDR3 runs to 15 residues. V gave up 5 bases and J gave up 1 base, with 14 bases separating them. Looked up from germline, CDR1 is LGHNA and CDR2 is YSLEER. The CDR3 region is CASSLYGWGNTEAFF. As DNA, the CDR3 is TGCGCCAGCAGCTTGTACGGTTGGGGGAACACTGAAGCTTTCTTT.

The chain links TRBV7-9 to TRBJ1-2; possibly TRBD1 for D (5 bases). Germline V gene sequence: CDR1 SEHNR, CDR2 FQNEAQ (reference sequence). There are 11 residues in the CDR3. Trimming cost V 9 bases and J 8 bases, with 13 bases left between them. The CDR3 bases are TGTGCCAGGTCGTCGGGGGACGGCTACACCTTC. The encoded protein is CARSSGDGYTF.

The J gene is TRBJ2-1, the V gene TRBV28, with D possibly matching TRBD1 (6 bases). This CDR3 contains 17 residues. V dropped 6 bases and J dropped 1 base, with 19 bases sitting between them. Germline CDR1 and CDR2: MDHEN and SYDVKM. CDR3 protein: CASRIIGTPSSYNEQFF. The CDR3 DNA follows: TGTGCCAGCAGAATAATTGGGACACCGAGTTCCTACAATGAGCAGTTCTTC. Using reference TRBV28 and TRBJ2-1 for the parts outside the CDR3, the full variable domain is DVKVTQSSRYLVKRTGEKVFLECVQDMDHENMFWYRQDPGLGLRLIYFSYDVKMKEKGDIPEGYSVSREKKERFSLILESASTNQTSMYLCASRIIGTPSSYNEQFFGPGTRLTVL.

The rearrangement links TRBV28 to TRBJ1-2; 7 positions agree with TRBD1. This CDR3 is 14 amino acids long. J gave up 6 bases and V 2 bases, and 6 bases lay outside the gene matches. Germline V CDR1 and CDR2: MDHEN, SYDVKM. The CDR3 region is CASSLSRGLNGYTF. The CDR3, as DNA: TGTGCCAGCAGTTTAAGTAGGGGGCTGAATGGCTACACCTTC.

This clonotype has a handful of counts. The genes are TRBV28 and TRBJ2-7; a weak D match, TRBD2 (5 bases). Germline values: CDR1 MDHEN, CDR2 SYDVKM. The CDR3 consists of 13 residues. The ends were cut back, 3 bases at V and 7 bases at J, with 13 bases in the middle. The CDR3 loop reads CASSFLAGWEQYF. The CDR3 nucleotides read TGTGCCAGCAGTTTTCTAGCCGGGTGGGAGCAGTACTTC.

This clonotype was counted between two and nine times. The rearrangement uses TRBV20-1 and TRBJ1-2, with D perhaps matching TRBD1 (5 bases). The CDR3 spans 13 residues. Looked up from germline, CDR1 is DFQATT and CDR2 is SNEGSKA (reference sequence). The V gene lost 0 bases and the J gene lost 9 bases, with 14 bases spanning the gap. CDR3 sequence reads: CSARDGGRARYTF. CDR3 bases: TGCAGTGCTAGAGATGGGGGACGAGCTCGCTACACCTTC.

The chain employs TRBV6-2 or TRBV6-3 and TRBJ1-5; 8 bases align to TRBD1. V dropped 5 bases and J dropped 0; count of bases not matched to a gene: 3. CDR3 length: 15 residues. Germline-derived CDR1 and CDR2 are MNHEY and SVGEGT. The CDR3 loop is CASSQQGGSNQPQHF. CDR3 bases: TGTGCCAGCAGTCAACAGGGGGGTAGCAATCAGCCCCAGCATTTT.

This clonotype was counted a few times. The V and J genes are TRBV10-3 and TRBJ2-5; TRBD2 matches at 7 bases. The CDR3 extends over 15 amino acids. The germline V gene has CDR1 ENHRY and CDR2 SYGVKD. V gave up 0 bases and J gave up 7 bases; unmatched junction bases: 8. The CDR3 nucleotides read TGTGCCATCAGTGAGTCCCGGGGGGACTCGGGGACCCAGTACTTC. Translated, it gives CAISESRGDSGTQYF.

This clonotype was seen a handful of times. The chain uses TRBV15 and TRBJ2-5; D uncertain. V was clipped by 1 base and J by 4 bases, with 10 bases between them. This CDR3 comprises 14 residues. The germline gives CDR1 LNHNV, CDR2 YYDKDF (reference sequence). CDR3 residues: CATSRGRTGETQYF. The CDR3 nucleotides are TGTGCCACCAGCAGAGGCCGGACGGGAGAGACCCAGTACTTC.

This clonotype was picked up a small number of times. The chain carries TRBV2 and TRBJ2-1; D not resolved. Trimming removed 5 bases from V and 8 bases from J, with 4 bases in between. This CDR3 spans 10 amino acids. Germline V lookup: CDR1 SNHLY, CDR2 FYNNEI. CDR3 sequence: CASSIHEQFF. CDR3 coding DNA: TGTGCCAGCAGTATTCATGAGCAGTTCTTC.

The rearrangement links TRBV7-9 to TRBJ2-5; 10 bases line up with TRBD2. The CDR3 covers 16 residues. Germline V gene data show CDR1 as SEHNR and CDR2 as FQNEAQ (reference sequence). J lost 8 bases, V lost 3 bases, and 12 bases had no gene match. Here the CDR3 reads CASSFGTSETRVTQYF. The CDR3 nucleotides are TGTGCCAGCAGCTTTGGGACTAGCGAGACTCGGGTTACCCAGTACTTC.

This clonotype appeared a few times. The chain has TRBV11-2 and TRBJ2-1; 9 bases fit TRBD2. CDR3 length: 15 amino acids. Trimming at V came to 6 bases and at J to 0 bases, leaving 3 bases not matched to a gene. Germline CDR1 and CDR2: SGHAT and FQNNGV. The chain's CDR3 is CASRLAGPSYNEQFF. The CDR3 bases are TGTGCCAGCAGGCTAGCGGGGCCCTCCTACAATGAGCAGTTCTTC.

This clonotype was counted a few times. This chain links TRBV6-1 with TRBJ2-1; 11 bases are a match to TRBD2. Germline CDR1 is MNHNS and CDR2 is SASEGT. The length of the CDR3 is 19 residues. Trimming cost V 7 bases and J 5 bases; bases outside gene matches: 19. CDR3 sequence: CASTPGALAGGKRDNEQFF. Written as DNA, the CDR3 is TGTGCCAGCACCCCCGGGGCGCTAGCGGGAGGTAAGCGGGACAATGAGCAGTTCTTC.

The rearrangement links TRBV5-1 to TRBJ2-6; 9 positions match TRBD1. This CDR3 has 13 residues. CDR1 SGHRS and CDR2 YFSETQ come from the germline V gene. With V trimmed by 0 bases and J by 11 bases, 0 bases remained unmatched. The CDR3 loop reads CASSLGQGDVLTF. The CDR3 nucleotides are TGCGCCAGCAGCTTGGGACAGGGGGACGTCCTGACTTTC.

This sequence joins TRBV10-3 and TRBJ2-7; 7 bases match TRBD1. The germline gives CDR1 ENHRY, CDR2 SYGVKD. J lost 3 bases, V lost 2 bases, and 7 bases had no gene match. The CDR3 is made up of 15 amino acids. The CDR3 DNA sequence: TGTGCCATCAGTGAGGAGGTCAGGGGGAACTACGAGCAGTACTTC. It is translated as CAISEEVRGNYEQYF.

The chain has TRBV10-3 and TRBJ2-3, with 9 bases lining up with TRBD2. The CDR3 is 15 amino acids. J was trimmed by 5 bases and V by 2 bases; bases with no gene match: 5. Germline V gives CDR1 ENHRY, CDR2 SYGVKD. CDR3 nucleotides: TGTGCCATCAGTGAGGTTAGCGGGAGCGGAGATACGCAGTATTTT. It translates to CAISEVSGSGDTQYF.

The table lists this clonotype with a few counts. V and J are TRBV19 and TRBJ1-3; D might be TRBD1 (5 bases). The germline V gene encodes CDR1 LNHDA and CDR2 SQIVND (reference sequence). Trimming removed 3 bases from V and 5 bases from J, with 8 bases in between. There are 13 residues in the CDR3. CDR3 coding DNA: TGTGCCAGTAGTATTGGACAAAGAAACACCATATATTTT. This codes for CASSIGQRNTIYF.